Listed here are 18 T cell receptor beta chains from one sample, sequenced in a study of radiation and T cells in renal cell carcinoma. As to time point: blood 4 weeks post-SBRT, at nephrectomy. Noted treatment: 15 Gy SBRT to primary tumor, nephrectomy 4 weeks later. Assay used: immunoSEQ multiplex PCR; TCRdb lists only in-frame clones, some missing. The table lists about 170,000 clones, less than 90% of them singletons. The material was blood, obtained from a patient whose treatment included radiotherapy and nephrectomy. The source is a woman aged 45-65 years with renal cell carcinoma.

The J gene is TRBJ1-1, the V gene TRBV5-1; 9 bases fit TRBD1. J was trimmed by 1 base and V by 0 bases; bases with no gene match: 7. Germline CDR1 SGHRS, CDR2 YFSETQ. The CDR3 is 17 amino acids. This CDR3 is CASSLGSGTGWNTEAFF. CDR3 bases: TGCGCCAGCAGCTTGGGATCCGGGACAGGGTGGAACACTGAAGCTTTCTTT.

The J gene is TRBJ2-1, the V gene TRBV9, with TRBD1 matching 7 bases. The junction had 8 bases not matched to a gene; V was cut back by 4 bases and J by 4 bases. CDR3 length equals 15 residues. The V gene's germline CDR1 is SGDLS and CDR2 YYNGEE. CDR3 sequence: CASSTRTGEYNEQFF. Written as DNA, the CDR3 is TGTGCCAGCAGCACAAGGACAGGAGAATACAATGAGCAGTTCTTC.

The J gene is TRBJ2-2, the V gene TRBV7-3; TRBD2 matches 12 bases. CDR1 and CDR2 (germline): SGHTA, FQGTGA. CDR3 length: 15 amino acids. V was pared by 4 bases and J by 5 bases, with 2 bases of the junction left unmatched. The DNA of the CDR3 is TGTGCCAGCAGCTCCCTAGCGGGGGGGACCGGGGAGCTGTTTTTT. This codes for CASSSLAGGTGELFF.

The V gene is TRBV6-1, the J gene TRBJ1-5, with 7 positions matching TRBD1. This CDR3 is 15 amino acids long. CDR1 and CDR2 (germline): MNHNS, SASEGT. Trimming took 5 bases from V and 1 from J; bases not matched to a gene: 5. The CDR3 DNA reads TGTGCCAGCAGTCGAACGGGACAGAGCAATCAGCCCCAGCATTTT. Translated, it gives CASSRTGQSNQPQHF.

This chain joins TRBV6-1 and TRBJ2-7, with D unresolved. Trimming took off 2 bases at V and 7 bases at J, with 12 bases between the two ends. This CDR3 contains 13 residues. The germline V gene has CDR1 MNHNS and CDR2 SASEGT. As DNA, the CDR3 is TGTGCCAGCAGTGAATCGACCGGTCGGGAGCAGTACTTC. Residues: CASSESTGREQYF.

V and J are TRBV19 and TRBJ2-3; TRBD2 matches at 10 bases. This CDR3 has 16 residues. Germline trimming cut 10 bases from V and 6 bases from J; bases unmatched to any gene: 16. The germline V gene has CDR1 LNHDA and CDR2 SQIVND (reference sequence). CDR3 DNA sequence: TGTGCCATTCAAGCCCCATCTAGCGGGGGAGGGGATACGCAGTATTTT. Its translation is CAIQAPSSGGGDTQYF.

This chain joins TRBV7-8 and TRBJ2-7; D is perhaps TRBD1 (5 bases). The CDR3 contains 14 residues. The germline CDR1 and CDR2 sequences are SGHVS and FQNEAQ. V shed 2 bases and J shed 2 bases, with 10 bases lying between them. The CDR3 protein is CASSLRQSPYEQYF. The CDR3 DNA is TGTGCCAGCAGCTTACGACAGAGTCCCTACGAGCAGTACTTC.

The rearrangement uses TRBV4-3 and TRBJ2-7; D uncertain. Trimming took 3 bases from V and 7 from J, leaving 13 bases between them. Germline V gives CDR1 LGHNA, CDR2 YSLEER. CDR3 length: 13 amino acids. The CDR3 sequence is CASSQAHTREQYF. The DNA for the CDR3 is TGCGCCAGCAGCCAGGCACACACCCGGGAGCAGTACTTC.

This clone was picked up one time. The V gene is TRBV29-1, the J gene TRBJ2-3; unclear D gene. V was trimmed by 4 bases and J by 3 bases, leaving 5 bases between them. Germline V gene data show CDR1 as SQVTM and CDR2 as ANQGSEA. This CDR3 region has 11 residues. CDR3 sequence: CSVAETDTQYF. The CDR3 bases are TGCAGCGTTGCAGAGACAGATACGCAGTATTTT.

The CDR3 DNA reads TGTGCCAGCAGCTTAAGACAGGGTCGCACCGGGGAGCTGTTTTTT. Protein sequence: CASSLRQGRTGELFF. This chain links TRBV11-2 with TRBJ2-2; 7 bases are a match to TRBD1. CDR3 length: 15 residues. The J segment lost 4 bases and the V segment lost 2 bases, leaving 4 bases of the junction unmatched. Germline values: CDR1 SGHAT, CDR2 FQNNGV.

This chain joins TRBV29-1 and TRBJ1-2; D call uncertain. Germline-derived CDR1 and CDR2 are SQVTM and ANQGSEA. This CDR3 comprises 13 residues. The V gene lost 4 bases and the J gene lost 7 bases, with 16 bases spanning the gap. The CDR3: CSVGALNSGGYTF. In nucleotides, the CDR3 is TGCAGCGTTGGTGCGCTTAACTCGGGTGGCTACACCTTC.

The chain joins TRBV19 to TRBJ1-3; D gene unclear. The CDR3 runs 14 residues. The germline gives CDR1 LNHDA, CDR2 SQIVND (reference sequence). Trimming left V 6 bases short and J 0 bases short, with 9 bases between. In DNA, the CDR3 is TGTGCCAGTAGCGTGTCGACCTCTGGAAACACCATATATTTT. Protein sequence: CASSVSTSGNTIYF.

The chain carries TRBV5-1 and TRBJ1-2, with D tentatively TRBD1 (6 bases). The CDR3 is 13 amino acids. The germline V gene has CDR1 SGHRS and CDR2 YFSETQ. V lost 0 bases and J lost 11, with 14 bases in between. The CDR3 spells CASSLAQGSSYTF. The CDR3 coding sequence is TGCGCCAGCAGCTTGGCTCAGGGGAGCAGTTACACCTTC.

This chain links TRBV25-1 with TRBJ1-5; D remains unclear. The CDR3 sequence is 12 residues long. CDR1 and CDR2 from the germline V gene are MGHDK and SYGVNS. The germline V and J ends were trimmed by 1 base and 5 bases, with 3 bases remaining between them. The CDR3 nucleotides read TGTGCCAGCAGTGAATGGGATCAGCCCCAGCATTTT. It translates to CASSEWDQPQHF.

The V gene is TRBV7-9, the J gene TRBJ1-1; D call uncertain. This CDR3 has 16 residues. Trimming pared 3 bases from V and 0 bases from J, leaving 14 bases between. Looked up from germline, CDR1 is SEHNR and CDR2 is FQNEAQ (reference sequence). CDR3 bases: TGTGCCAGCAGCTTTAGGAACCAGGCTTTGAACACTGAAGCTTTCTTT. It yields the protein CASSFRNQALNTEAFF.

The rearrangement joins TRBV19 to TRBJ1-5; TRBD1 might be the D (6 bases). V lost 5 bases, J lost 10 bases, and 15 bases lay in between. Germline loops: CDR1 LNHDA, CDR2 SQIVND (reference sequence). The CDR3 length is 13 residues. The CDR3 nucleotides read TGTGCCAGTAGTGGTCAGGGGAACGAACCCCAGCATTTT. Encoded protein: CASSGQGNEPQHF. Supplemented by reference TRBV19 and TRBJ1-5, the full variable domain reads DGGITQSPKYLFRKEGQNVTLSCEQNLNHDAMYWYRQDPGQGLRLIYYSQIVNDFQKGDIAEGYSVSREKKESFPLTVTSAQKNPTAFYLCASSGQGNEPQHFGDGTRLSIL.

The chain links TRBV7-2 to TRBJ1-6, with unresolved D. The CDR3 has 16 amino acids. CDR1 is SGHTA, CDR2 FQGNSA, per germline. The V end was cut by 3 bases, the J end by 1 base, with 10 bases between. The CDR3 loop reads CASSLDLGSYNSPLHF. The CDR3 DNA reads as TGTGCCAGCAGCTTGGACTTAGGGTCCTATAATTCACCCCTCCACTTT. The full variable domain, completed using reference TRBV7-2 and TRBJ1-6, is GAGVSQSPSNKVTEKGKDVELRCDPISGHTALYWYRQSLGQGLEFLIYFQGNSAPDKSGLPSDRFSAERTGGSVSTLTIQRTQQEDSAVYLCASSLDLGSYNSPLHFGNGTRLTVT.

In nucleotides, the CDR3 is TGTGCCAGCAGCCAATTACGGAGGGGCACTGAAGCTTTCTTT. This encodes CASSQLRRGTEAFF. This sequence joins TRBV7-2 and TRBJ1-1; tentatively, D is TRBD1 (5 bases). The CDR3 totals 14 residues. Germline V gives CDR1 SGHTA, CDR2 FQGNSA. The V gene lost 5 bases and the J gene lost 4 bases, with 14 bases spanning the gap.